This entry features one TCR beta chain sequence. The specificity of this receptor is unknown. Qualities for individual bases were not recorded, and no much larger clone is one base off. Frozen aliquots of unsorted single-cell suspensions were used for genomic DNA extraction with the QIAamp DNA kit. Surgically resected non-small cell lung cancer tissue was used for the tumour samples. Tissues were received within 2 hours of resection and were immediately processed into single-cell suspensions. Tissue was mechanically dissociated and enzymatically digested with DNase I, collagenase I and hyaluronidase for approximately 32 minutes at 37 °C, then filtered and RBC-lysed. A two-step multiplex PCR was used to amplify TCR-beta CDR3 regions from genomic DNA, and Illumina-compatible adaptors were added in the second step. TCR-beta immunosequencing was carried out on an Illumina platform through the commercial immunoSEQ service. In the authors' own workflow: Repertoires were summarised as Top 10 Clones, the percentage of T-cell templates from the ten most frequent sequences, and productive clonality. Productive clonality had a range of 0 to 1, where 1 means a monoclonal population. Tumour-associated clones were defined as sequences comprising at least 0.1% of tumour T-cell templates but absent from matched non-adjacent lung, identified via log10 scatter plots. Student's t-tests were used for two-group comparisons, ANOVA was used for stages, and linear regression was used for relationships, with analyses conducted in GraphPad Prism7 and R. TCRdb limited this immuneACCESS table to in-frame rearrangements with V and J called. A share of clones is missing; checked studies link under half to unresolved V genes, and the rest is unexplained. V and J calls and clone size are copied from that table; D and trimming were computed from the DNA. Counted in this sample were 2,500 to 3,000 clones; 82% of them appeared once. The ten largest clones take up approximately 38% of the sample.

This specimen comes from a study of immune cell composition in non-small cell lung cancer (dated by TCRdb to the late 2010s). Study-level background: Histologic subtype was assigned using H&E plus p63, CK5, Napsin A and TTF-1 immunohistochemistry, mainly lung adenocarcinoma or squamous cell carcinoma. Adaptive Biotechnologies TCR-beta sequencing was carried out on 34 paired NSCLC tumour and non-adjacent lung specimens, as well as on around 24 tumour-only specimens. In supplementary cohort #1, which comprised 10 to 11 lung adenocarcinoma cases, paired tumour/lung TCR-beta sequencing was performed and TIL populations were generated so that tumour reactivity could be assessed. Several tumour specimens with TCR-beta data were of rare histological subtypes and were excluded from the subtype comparisons. The research as a whole found: In 9 to 11 adenocarcinoma cases, maximal tumour-associated clone frequency correlated strongly with TIL tumour reactivity, whereas overall clonality did not. Lung squamous cell carcinoma tumours had significantly higher Top 10 clone scores and productive clonality than lung adenocarcinoma tumours. The reactivity cohort was only 9 to 11 cases, and tumour-reactive clones were not shown to share sequences with the dominant in vivo tumour-associated clones. No significant correlation was found between smoking pack-years and tumour TCR-beta clonality. Tumour-associated clones >0.5% were found in nearly half of NSCLC cases, namely in approximately 33% of adenocarcinomas versus about 73% of squamous carcinomas.

Trimming removed 9 bases from V and 6 bases from J; the gene matches leave 8 bases unexplained. CDR1 SGHAT and CDR2 FQDESV are derived from the germline V gene (reference sequence). From the cysteine up to the phenylalanine, the CDR3 has a length of 13 residues. This entry keeps only the CDR3 DNA: 39 bases, framed from base 1. This clonotype was obtained from a human donor with non-small cell lung cancer. Sequenced input: lung tumor tissue. The sequence joins TRBV11-1 to TRBJ2-3; 8 bases in between match TRBD2. The nucleotide sequence is given as TGTGCCAGTACTAGCGGCCCCACGGATACGCAGTATTTT. This encodes CASTSGPTDTQYF. Joined to the reference TRBV11-1 and TRBJ2-3 proteins, this CDR3 gives the full variable domain: EAEVAQSPRYKITEKSQAVAFWCDPISGHATLYWYRQILGQGPELLVQFQDESVVDDSQLPKDRFSAERLKGVDSTLKIQPAELGDSAMYLCASTSGPTDTQYFGPGTRLTVL.